The sequence of this T cell receptor (beta chain) was determined in a study of CD8 T cells in Susac syndrome. CDR3 length: 13 amino acids. Trimming took off 2 bases at V and 6 bases at J, with 10 bases between the two ends. cDNA came from around 0.54 to 1 ug RNA primed by random hexamers. TCRdb independently ran MiXCR on the immunoSEQ multiplex PCR reads; one entry per CDR3 protein. Counted here are roughly 100,000 distinct CDR3 sequences, approximately 95% occurring once; the ten biggest clones make up about 0.42%. This TCR was sampled from a human donor with Susac syndrome. The V and J genes are TRBV12-3 or TRBV12-4 and TRBJ1-2; possible D gene TRBD1, 6 bases. What was sequenced was CD8+ T cells from PBMCs. CDR3 nucleotides: TGTGCCAGCAGTTTACCAGGGGCGGATGGCTACACCTTC. This codes for CASSLPGADGYTF.